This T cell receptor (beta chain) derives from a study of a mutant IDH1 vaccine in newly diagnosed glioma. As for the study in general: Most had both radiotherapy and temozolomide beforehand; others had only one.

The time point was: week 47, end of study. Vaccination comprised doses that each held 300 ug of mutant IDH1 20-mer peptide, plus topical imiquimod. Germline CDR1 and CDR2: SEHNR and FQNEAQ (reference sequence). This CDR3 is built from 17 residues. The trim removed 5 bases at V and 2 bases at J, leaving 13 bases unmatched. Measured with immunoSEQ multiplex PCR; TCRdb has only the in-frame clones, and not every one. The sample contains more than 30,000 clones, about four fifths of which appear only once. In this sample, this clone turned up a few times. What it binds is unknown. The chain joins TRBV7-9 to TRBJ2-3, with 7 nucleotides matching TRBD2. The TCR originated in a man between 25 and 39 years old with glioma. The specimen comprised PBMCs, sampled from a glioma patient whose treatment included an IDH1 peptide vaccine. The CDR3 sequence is CASSADRAGVFTDTQYF. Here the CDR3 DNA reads TGTGCCAGCAGCGCCGACCGGGCGGGGGTATTCACAGATACGCAGTATTTT.